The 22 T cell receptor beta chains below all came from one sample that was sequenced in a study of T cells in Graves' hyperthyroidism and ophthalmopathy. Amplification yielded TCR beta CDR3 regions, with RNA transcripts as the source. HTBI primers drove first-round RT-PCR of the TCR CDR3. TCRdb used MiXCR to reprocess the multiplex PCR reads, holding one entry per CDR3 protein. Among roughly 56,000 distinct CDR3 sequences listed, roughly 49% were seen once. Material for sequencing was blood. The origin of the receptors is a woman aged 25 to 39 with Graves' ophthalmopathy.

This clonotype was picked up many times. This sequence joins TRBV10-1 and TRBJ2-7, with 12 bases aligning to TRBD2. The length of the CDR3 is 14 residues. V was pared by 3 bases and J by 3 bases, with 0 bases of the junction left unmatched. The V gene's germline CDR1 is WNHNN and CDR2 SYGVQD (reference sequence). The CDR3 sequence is CASSELAGGYEQYF. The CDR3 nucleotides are TGCGCCAGCAGTGAACTAGCGGGAGGCTACGAGCAGTACTTC.

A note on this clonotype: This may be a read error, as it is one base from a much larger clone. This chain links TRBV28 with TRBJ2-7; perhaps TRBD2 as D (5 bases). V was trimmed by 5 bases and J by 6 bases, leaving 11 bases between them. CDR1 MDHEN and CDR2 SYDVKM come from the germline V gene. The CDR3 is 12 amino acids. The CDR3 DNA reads TGTGCCAGCAGTGATAGCGCCTCCGAGCAGTACTTC. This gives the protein CASSDSASEQYF.

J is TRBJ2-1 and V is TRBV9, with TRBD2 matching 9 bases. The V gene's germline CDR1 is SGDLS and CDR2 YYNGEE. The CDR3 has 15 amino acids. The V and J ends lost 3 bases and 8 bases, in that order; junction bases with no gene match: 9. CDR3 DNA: TGTGCCAGCAGCGCGACCAGCGGGGGGTACGATGAGCAGTTCTTC. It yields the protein CASSATSGGYDEQFF.

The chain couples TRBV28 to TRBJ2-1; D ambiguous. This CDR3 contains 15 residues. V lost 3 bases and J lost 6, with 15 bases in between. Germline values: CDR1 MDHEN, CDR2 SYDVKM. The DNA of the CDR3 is TGTGCCAGCAGTTTTCTTTTGGGGTCGGGCAATGAGCAGTTCTTC. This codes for CASSFLLGSGNEQFF.

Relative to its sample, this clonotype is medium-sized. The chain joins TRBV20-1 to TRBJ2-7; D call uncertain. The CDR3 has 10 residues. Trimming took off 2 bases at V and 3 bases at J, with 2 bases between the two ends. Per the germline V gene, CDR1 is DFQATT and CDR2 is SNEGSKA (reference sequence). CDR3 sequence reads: CSARRYEQYF. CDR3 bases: TGCAGTGCTAGACGCTACGAGCAGTACTTC.

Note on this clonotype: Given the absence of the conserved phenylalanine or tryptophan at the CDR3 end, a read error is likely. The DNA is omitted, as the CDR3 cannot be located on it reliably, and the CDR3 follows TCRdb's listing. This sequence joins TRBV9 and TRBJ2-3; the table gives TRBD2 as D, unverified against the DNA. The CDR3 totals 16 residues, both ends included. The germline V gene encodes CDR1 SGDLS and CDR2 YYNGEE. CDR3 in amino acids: CASSVVASGNTDTQNL.

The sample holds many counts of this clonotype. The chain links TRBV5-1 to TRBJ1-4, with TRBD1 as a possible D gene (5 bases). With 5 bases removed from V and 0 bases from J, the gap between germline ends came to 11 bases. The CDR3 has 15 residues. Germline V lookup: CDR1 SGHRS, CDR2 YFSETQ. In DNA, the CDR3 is TGCGCCAGCAGAGAGACAGTTGCAACTAATGAAAAACTGTTTTTT. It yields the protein CASRETVATNEKLFF.

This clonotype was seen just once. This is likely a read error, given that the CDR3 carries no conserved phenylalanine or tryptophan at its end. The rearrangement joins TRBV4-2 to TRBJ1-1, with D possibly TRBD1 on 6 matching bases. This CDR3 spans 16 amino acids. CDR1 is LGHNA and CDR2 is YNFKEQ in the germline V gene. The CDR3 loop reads CAGSQYRTEKNTEAFC. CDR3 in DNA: TGTGCCGGCAGCCAATATCGGACAGAAAAGAACACTGAAGCTTTCTGT.

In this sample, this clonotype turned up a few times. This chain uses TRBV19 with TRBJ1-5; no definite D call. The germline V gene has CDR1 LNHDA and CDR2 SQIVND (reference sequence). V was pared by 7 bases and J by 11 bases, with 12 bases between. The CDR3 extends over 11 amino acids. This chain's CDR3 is CASKIGRSQHF. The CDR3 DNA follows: TGTGCCAGTAAAATCGGGAGGTCCCAGCATTTT.

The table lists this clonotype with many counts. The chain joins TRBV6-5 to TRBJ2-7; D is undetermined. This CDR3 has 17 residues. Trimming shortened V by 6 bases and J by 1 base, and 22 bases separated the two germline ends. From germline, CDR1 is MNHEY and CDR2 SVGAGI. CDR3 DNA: TGTGCCAGCAGGCCCCGGCGCAGGACGTTAAAGTCCTACGAGCAGTACTTC. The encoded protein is CASRPRRRTLKSYEQYF.

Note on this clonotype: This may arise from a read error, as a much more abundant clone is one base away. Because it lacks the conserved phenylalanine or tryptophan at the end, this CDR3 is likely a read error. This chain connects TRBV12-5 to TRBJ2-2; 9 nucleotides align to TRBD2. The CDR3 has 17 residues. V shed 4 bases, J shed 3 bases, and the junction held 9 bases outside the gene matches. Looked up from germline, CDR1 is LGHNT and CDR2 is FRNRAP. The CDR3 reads CASGSSPGTSYTGELFL. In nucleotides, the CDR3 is TGTGCTAGTGGTTCCTCCCCCGGGACTAGCTACACCGGGGAGCTGTTTCTT.

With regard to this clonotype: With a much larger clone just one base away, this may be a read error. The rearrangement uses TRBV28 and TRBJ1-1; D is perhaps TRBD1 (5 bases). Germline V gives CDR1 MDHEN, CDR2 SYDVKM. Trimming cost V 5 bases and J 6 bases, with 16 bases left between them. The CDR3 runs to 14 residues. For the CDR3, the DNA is TGTGCCAGCAGTAGTGACCGAGGAGGGGCTGAAGCTTTCTTT. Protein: CASSSDRGGAEAFF.

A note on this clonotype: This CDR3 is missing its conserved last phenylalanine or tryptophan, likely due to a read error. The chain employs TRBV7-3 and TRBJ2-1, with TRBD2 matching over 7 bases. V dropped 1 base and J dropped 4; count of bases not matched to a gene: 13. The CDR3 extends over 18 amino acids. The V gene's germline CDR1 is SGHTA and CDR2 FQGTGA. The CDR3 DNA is TGTGCCAGCAGCTTAATGCCGGTGTGGCTAGCGGATTACAATGAGCAGTTCTAC. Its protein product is CASSLMPVWLADYNEQFY.

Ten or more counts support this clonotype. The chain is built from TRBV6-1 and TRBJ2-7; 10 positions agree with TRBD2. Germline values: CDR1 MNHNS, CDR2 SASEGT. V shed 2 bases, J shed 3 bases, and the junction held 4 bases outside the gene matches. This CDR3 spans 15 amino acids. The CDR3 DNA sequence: TGTGCCAGCAGTGAATGGACTAGCGGAGACTACGAGCAGTACTTC. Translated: CASSEWTSGDYEQYF.

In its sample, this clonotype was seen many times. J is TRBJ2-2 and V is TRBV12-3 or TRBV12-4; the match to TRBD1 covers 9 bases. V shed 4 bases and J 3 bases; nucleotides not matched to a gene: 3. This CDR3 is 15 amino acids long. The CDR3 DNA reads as TGTGCCAGCAGTTGGGGACAGGGTTACACCGGGGAGCTGTTTTTT. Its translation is CASSWGQGYTGELFF.

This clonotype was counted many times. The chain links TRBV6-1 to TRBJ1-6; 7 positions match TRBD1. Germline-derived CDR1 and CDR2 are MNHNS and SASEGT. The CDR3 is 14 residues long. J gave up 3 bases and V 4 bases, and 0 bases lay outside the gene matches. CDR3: CASSGQGYNSPLHF. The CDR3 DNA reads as TGTGCCAGCAGTGGACAGGGCTATAATTCACCCCTCCACTTT.

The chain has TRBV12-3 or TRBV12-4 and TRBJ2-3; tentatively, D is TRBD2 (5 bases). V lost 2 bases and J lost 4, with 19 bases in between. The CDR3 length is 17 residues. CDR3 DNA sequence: TGTGCCAGCAGTTTACGGGGTGGGCGCGAGCAAGCAGATACGCAGTATTTT. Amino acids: CASSLRGGREQADTQYF.

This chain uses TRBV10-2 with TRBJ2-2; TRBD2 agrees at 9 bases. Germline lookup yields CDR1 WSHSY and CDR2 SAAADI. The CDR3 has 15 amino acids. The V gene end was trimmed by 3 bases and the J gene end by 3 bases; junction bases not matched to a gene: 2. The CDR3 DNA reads TGCGCCAGCAGTGATTGGACTAGCGACACCGGGGAGCTGTTTTTT. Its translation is CASSDWTSDTGELFF.

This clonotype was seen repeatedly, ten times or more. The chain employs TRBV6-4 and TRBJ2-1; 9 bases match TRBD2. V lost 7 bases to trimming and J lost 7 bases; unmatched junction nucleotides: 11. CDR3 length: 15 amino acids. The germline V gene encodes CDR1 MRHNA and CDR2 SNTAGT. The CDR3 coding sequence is TGTGCCAGCAAGGCCCAGGCGGGAGGGCCAAATGAGCAGTTCTTC. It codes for CASKAQAGGPNEQFF.

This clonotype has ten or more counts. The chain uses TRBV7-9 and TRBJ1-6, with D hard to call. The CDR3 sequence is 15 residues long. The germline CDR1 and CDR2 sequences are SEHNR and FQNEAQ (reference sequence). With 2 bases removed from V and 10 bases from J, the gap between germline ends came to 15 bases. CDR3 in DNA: TGTGCCAGCAGCTTAAGTAGGAACAGAGGGTCACCCCTCCACTTT. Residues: CASSLSRNRGSPLHF.

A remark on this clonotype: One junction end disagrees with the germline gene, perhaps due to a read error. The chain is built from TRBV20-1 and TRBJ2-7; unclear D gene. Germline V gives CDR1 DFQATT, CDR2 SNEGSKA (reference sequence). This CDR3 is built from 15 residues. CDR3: CSARDLSTGAYEQYF. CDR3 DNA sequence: TGCAGTGCCAGAGATTTGTCTACGGGCGCCTACGAGCAGTACTTC.

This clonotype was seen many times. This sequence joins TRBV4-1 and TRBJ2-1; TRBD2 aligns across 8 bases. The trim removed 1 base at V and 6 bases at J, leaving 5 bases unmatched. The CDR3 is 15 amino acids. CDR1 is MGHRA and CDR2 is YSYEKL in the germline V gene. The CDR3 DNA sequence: TGCGCCAGCAGCCAAGTGCACGGGACTAGCAATGAGCAGTTCTTC. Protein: CASSQVHGTSNEQFF.